This TCR beta chain derives from a study of T cells in Graves' hyperthyroidism and ophthalmopathy. As for the study in general: Peripheral blood was collected at initial diagnosis, before any treatment.

About this clonotype itself: One end of the junction varies from germline; a read error may be responsible.

This CDR3 has 15 amino acids. What was amplified from RNA transcripts were TCR beta CDR3 regions. HTBI primers were used for first-round RT-PCR of the TCR CDR3. In TCRdb, the multiplex PCR reads were re-called with MiXCR into one record per CDR3 protein. The sample contains around 500,000 distinct CDR3 sequences, around a fifth of which appear only once. In making diagnoses, clinical symptoms, serum thyroxine and TRAb, thyroid ultrasound and orbital computed tomography were all used. The rearrangement joins TRBV12-3 or TRBV12-4 to TRBJ2-1, with 8 bases lining up with TRBD2. This TCR derives from a woman aged 65 to 85 with Graves' ophthalmopathy. Sequenced input: blood. CDR3: CASSLLAGSYNERFF. The CDR3 nucleotides are TGTGCCAGCAGTTTACTAGCGGGCTCCTACAATGAGCGGTTCTTC.